The 14 T cell receptor beta chains below were found in one sample sequenced in a study of T cell repertoires in cytomegalovirus infection. TCRdb used MiXCR to reprocess the reads, holding one entry per CDR3 protein. The sample includes a few hundred thousand distinct CDR3 sequences, 9.5% seen only once; the top ten take roughly 4.5%. Input material: PBMCs. These receptors all come from a human donor in good health (CMV status not recorded). Some clones in this sample may be carry-over from other donors' samples.

This clonotype was recorded many times. CDR3 DNA sequence: TGCGCCAGCAGCCAACGACAGGGGGCCTTGTCCTACAATGAGCAGTTCTTC. Translated: CASSQRQGALSYNEQFF. The chain couples TRBV4-1 to TRBJ2-1, with 10 bases aligning to TRBD1. The CDR3 runs to 17 residues. Germline V gives CDR1 MGHRA, CDR2 YSYEKL. V lost 2 bases and J lost 1; bases outside the gene matches: 5.

This clonotype was detected ten times or more. This chain joins TRBV25-1 and TRBJ2-4; D not resolved. The CDR3 is 17 residues long. The V and J ends lost 1 base and 6 bases respectively, with 19 bases between them. Germline CDR1 MGHDK, CDR2 SYGVNS. The chain's CDR3 is CASSESVFSDAVNIQYF. The CDR3 bases are TGTGCCAGCAGTGAATCAGTTTTCTCTGACGCGGTAAACATTCAGTACTTC. Using reference TRBV25-1 and TRBJ2-4 for the parts outside the CDR3, the full variable domain is EADIYQTPRYLVIGTGKKITLECSQTMGHDKMYWYQQDPGMELHLIHYSYGVNSTEKGDLSSESTVSRIRTEHFPLTLESARPSHTSQYLCASSESVFSDAVNIQYFGAGTRLSVL.

This clonotype was seen a handful of times. V is TRBV4-2 and J is TRBJ2-4; TRBD1 is a possible D gene (6 bases). CDR3 length: 15 amino acids. CDR1 LGHNA and CDR2 YNFKEQ come from the germline V gene. The V and J ends lost 1 base and 4 bases respectively, with 11 bases between them. The CDR3 DNA reads TGTGCCAGCAGCCAAGGGGGGCAGGGGAAAAACATTCAGTACTTC. Translated, it gives CASSQGGQGKNIQYF.

This clonotype was seen many times. V and J are TRBV7-9 and TRBJ2-3, with 10 bases lining up with TRBD2. The V gene's germline CDR1 is SEHNR and CDR2 FQNEAQ (reference sequence). With 10 bases clipped from V and 6 bases from J, the junction kept 25 bases outside the gene matches. The CDR3 contains 19 residues. This CDR3 reads CATPSGVLAGVLGSDTQYF. The CDR3 bases are TGTGCCACCCCCTCCGGGGTCCTAGCGGGAGTACTCGGGAGTGATACGCAGTATTTT. Using reference TRBV7-9 and TRBJ2-3 for the parts outside the CDR3, the full variable domain is DTGVSQNPRHKITKRGQNVTFRCDPISEHNRLYWYRQTLGQGPEFLTYFQNEAQLEKSRLLSDRFSAERPKGSFSTLEIQRTEQGDSAMYLCATPSGVLAGVLGSDTQYFGPGTRLTVL.

This clonotype was observed at least ten times. The chain carries TRBV7-2 and TRBJ2-7, with TRBD2 identical over 9 bases. The V gene's germline CDR1 is SGHTA and CDR2 FQGNSA. V trimming: 5 bases; J trimming: 0 bases; junction bases outside the gene matches: 5. This CDR3 has 15 amino acids. The CDR3 region has the DNA TGTGCCAGCAGCCTGACTAGCGGAACCTCCTACGAGCAGTACTTC. Its protein is CASSLTSGTSYEQYF.

This clonotype occurred a few times. CDR3: CASSGGLAGNTGELFF. CDR3 in DNA: TGTGCCAGCAGTGGGGGACTAGCGGGGAACACCGGGGAGCTGTTTTTT. V gene TRBV6-6 combines with J gene TRBJ2-2, with 12 positions matching TRBD2. J was trimmed by 1 base and V by 5 bases; bases with no gene match: 2. The CDR3 loop spans 16 amino acids. Germline assignment: CDR1 MNHNY and CDR2 SVGAGI (reference sequence).

This chain uses TRBV4-2 with TRBJ1-1; no definite D call. Trimming stripped 0 bases from V and 3 bases from J, with 8 bases between. Germline V gene sequence: CDR1 LGHNA, CDR2 YNFKEQ. The CDR3 spans 14 residues. CDR3 coding DNA: TGTGCCAGCAGCCAAGATCTTCGGGACACTGAAGCTTTCTTT. This encodes CASSQDLRDTEAFF.

This clonotype came up many times. CDR3 in DNA: TGTGCCAGCAGCCCGGACAGGGGTTATTCTGGAAACACCATATATTTT. As protein: CASSPDRGYSGNTIYF. This chain links TRBV7-2 with TRBJ1-3; 9 nucleotides agree with TRBD1. After removal of 5 bases from V and 1 base from J, the junction contained 6 bases not matched to a gene. CDR3 length equals 16 residues. Looked up from germline, CDR1 is SGHTA and CDR2 is FQGNSA.

The CDR3 here is CASSFNWEALGNEQFF. In DNA, the CDR3 is TGTGCCAGCAGTTTTAATTGGGAAGCGTTGGGCAATGAGCAGTTCTTC. The J gene is TRBJ2-1, the V gene TRBV28; no definite D call. Germline CDR1 and CDR2: MDHEN and SYDVKM. V was pared by 3 bases and J by 6 bases, with 18 bases between. CDR3 length equals 16 residues.

This clonotype was detected only a few times. The V gene is TRBV6-5, the J gene TRBJ1-1; tentative D call: TRBD1 (6 bases). The CDR3 length is 16 residues. The V end lost 4 bases, the J end lost 1 base, and 16 bases lay between the germline ends. CDR1 MNHEY and CDR2 SVGAGI come from the germline V gene. The CDR3 DNA follows: TGTGCCAGCAGTTCACAACCGGGGGGCGGGAACACTGAAGCTTTCTTT. Translation: CASSSQPGGGNTEAFF.

The chain couples TRBV5-6 to TRBJ2-4; D is unresolved. The CDR3 extends over 16 amino acids. The germline V and J ends were trimmed by 2 bases and 0 bases, with 12 bases remaining between them. From germline, CDR1 is SGHDT and CDR2 YYEEEE. DNA of the CDR3: TGTGCCAGCAGCTTCATACACGACGTAGCCAAAAACATTCAGTACTTC. Amino acids: CASSFIHDVAKNIQYF. The full variable domain, rest sourced from reference TRBV5-6 and TRBJ2-4, is DAGVTQSPTHLIKTRGQQVTLRCSPKSGHDTVSWYQQALGQGPQFIFQYYEEEERQRGNFPDRFSGHQFPNYSSELNVNALLLGDSALYLCASSFIHDVAKNIQYFGAGTRLSVL.

This clonotype was seen only a few times. The genes are TRBV7-6 and TRBJ2-4; D might be TRBD1 (7 bases). This CDR3 has 15 residues. V lost 3 bases to trimming and J lost 4 bases, with 13 bases between them. CDR1 is SGHVS, CDR2 FNYEAQ, per germline. The CDR3 loop is CASSLPRDRKNIQYF. The CDR3 DNA is TGTGCCAGCAGCTTGCCGCGGGACAGAAAAAACATTCAGTACTTC.

This clonotype appeared a few times. The V call is TRBV12-3 or TRBV12-4, the J call TRBJ2-2; D tentatively fits TRBD1 or TRBD2 (5 bases each). There are 16 residues in the CDR3. Trimming removed 7 bases at V and 5 bases at J, with 20 bases between. The CDR3 spells CASTNRGQGSTGELFF. In DNA form, the CDR3 reads TGTGCCAGCACCAACCGCGGGCAGGGTAGTACCGGGGAGCTGTTTTTT.

The chain has TRBV11-2 and TRBJ2-7; D not resolved. Trimming removed 1 base at V and 2 bases at J, with 9 bases between. The CDR3 runs 14 residues. Germline V CDR1 and CDR2: SGHAT, FQNNGV. In DNA form, the CDR3 reads TGTGCCAGCAGCTTAGTAGCATCCCCCTACGAGCAGTACTTC. Its protein product is CASSLVASPYEQYF.